Listed below are T cell receptor beta chains from one sample, sequenced in a study of shared clonotypes between healthy human individuals. Clones were read by immunoSEQ multiplex PCR, and TCRdb kept only the in-frame ones, dropping some. The data contain millions of clones, around nine tenths of them singletons. Sequencing was performed on naive CD4+ T cells sorted from blood. These receptors originate from a man aged 18 to 30 in good health. The CDR3 runs from the conserved cysteine through the conserved F or W. The D gene is left open where the match is weak. Size is omitted from some rows. Given values are once, few, many or a class for expanded clones.

v_gene: TRBV7-9; d_gene: .; abundance: .; j_gene: TRBJ1-5; CDR3aa: CASSPMGGPNQPQHF; CDR3nt: TGTGCCAGCAGCCCAATGGGGGGTCCCAATCAGCCCCAGCATTTT
v_gene: TRBV5-1; d_gene: .; abundance: .; j_gene: TRBJ1-1; CDR3aa: CASSSDTEAFF; CDR3nt: TGCGCCAGCAGCTCTGACACTGAAGCTTTCTTT
v_gene: TRBV5-6; d_gene: .; abundance: .; j_gene: TRBJ1-2; CDR3aa: CASSRQWRGYTF; CDR3nt: TGTGCCAGCAGCCGGCAGTGGCGGGGCTACACCTTC
v_gene: TRBV28; d_gene: TRBD1; abundance: .; j_gene: TRBJ2-7; CDR3aa: CASSHRTGSYEQYF; CDR3nt: TGTGCCAGCAGTCACAGGACAGGGTCCTACGAGCAGTACTTC
v_gene: TRBV27; d_gene: TRBD1; abundance: .; j_gene: TRBJ1-2; CDR3aa: CASSWGQGTRGYTF; CDR3nt: TGTGCCAGCAGCTGGGGACAGGGAACCAGAGGCTACACCTTC
v_gene: TRBV6-6; d_gene: .; abundance: .; j_gene: TRBJ1-1; CDR3aa: CASSLRVVADTEAFF; CDR3nt: TGTGCCAGCAGTCTCAGGGTAGTTGCCGACACTGAAGCTTTCTTT
v_gene: TRBV2; d_gene: .; abundance: .; j_gene: TRBJ1-3; CDR3aa: CASSFSGGTSGNTIYF; CDR3nt: TGTGCCAGCAGCTTTTCTGGGGGGACCTCTGGAAACACCATATATTTT
v_gene: TRBV19; d_gene: TRBD1; abundance: .; j_gene: TRBJ1-5; CDR3aa: CASRTTGTASNQPQHF; CDR3nt: TGTGCCAGTAGGACCACAGGGACAGCTAGCAATCAGCCCCAGCATTTT
v_gene: TRBV11-3; d_gene: TRBD2; abundance: .; j_gene: TRBJ2-1; CDR3aa: CASSLGGAGESYNEQFF; CDR3nt: TGTGCCAGCAGCTTGGGGGGAGCGGGGGAATCCTACAATGAGCAGTTCTTC
v_gene: TRBV30; d_gene: .; abundance: .; j_gene: TRBJ1-2; CDR3aa: CAWSELGIYGYTF; CDR3nt: TGTGCCTGGAGTGAATTGGGGATCTATGGCTACACCTTC
v_gene: TRBV14; d_gene: TRBD1; abundance: few; j_gene: TRBJ2-2; CDR3aa: CASSHLRGLNTGELFF; CDR3nt: TGTGCCAGCAGCCACCTCAGGGGGCTGAACACCGGGGAGCTGTTTTTT
v_gene: TRBV7-9; d_gene: .; abundance: .; j_gene: TRBJ1-2; CDR3aa: CASSFQQDPAYGYTF; CDR3nt: TGTGCCAGCAGCTTCCAACAGGATCCGGCGTATGGCTACACCTTC
v_gene: TRBV6-6; d_gene: .; abundance: .; j_gene: TRBJ2-1; CDR3aa: CASGPMGPTSYNEQFF; CDR3nt: TGTGCCAGCGGGCCAATGGGGCCGACCTCCTACAATGAGCAGTTCTTC
v_gene: TRBV19; d_gene: TRBD1; abundance: .; j_gene: TRBJ2-3; CDR3aa: CASKRQGPTDTQYF; CDR3nt: TGTGCCAGCAAACGACAGGGGCCTACAGATACGCAGTATTTT
v_gene: TRBV6-6; d_gene: TRBD1; abundance: once; j_gene: TRBJ2-7; CDR3aa: CASSYSRDRGLNEQYF; CDR3nt: TGTGCCAGCAGTTACTCCCGGGACAGGGGTCTGAACGAGCAGTACTTC
v_gene: TRBV7-2; d_gene: .; abundance: .; j_gene: TRBJ2-3; CDR3aa: CASSLVYSFTDTQYF; CDR3nt: TGTGCCAGCAGCTTAGTGTATTCCTTTACAGATACGCAGTATTTT
v_gene: TRBV6-1; d_gene: TRBD1; abundance: .; j_gene: TRBJ1-5; CDR3aa: CASTLDRGNQPQHF; CDR3nt: TGTGCCAGCACCCTGGACAGGGGCAATCAGCCCCAGCATTTT
v_gene: TRBV5-6; d_gene: .; abundance: .; j_gene: TRBJ1-2; CDR3aa: CASRGTGLGYGYTF; CDR3nt: TGTGCCAGCAGGGGTACGGGGTTGGGCTATGGCTACACCTTC
v_gene: TRBV5-1; d_gene: .; abundance: .; j_gene: TRBJ2-3; CDR3aa: CASSWRGDSSTDTQYF; CDR3nt: TGCGCCAGCAGCTGGAGGGGGGATTCTAGCACAGATACGCAGTATTTT
v_gene: TRBV30; d_gene: .; abundance: once; j_gene: TRBJ1-3; CDR3aa: CAWRAVGGPSGNTIYF; CDR3nt: TGTGCCTGGAGGGCAGTCGGGGGGCCTTCTGGAAACACCATATATTTT
v_gene: TRBV7-2; d_gene: .; abundance: .; j_gene: TRBJ1-1; CDR3aa: CASSLFLEVMLFF; CDR3nt: TGTGCCAGCAGCTTATTCCTGGAGGTCATGCTTTTCTTT
v_gene: TRBV5-1; d_gene: .; abundance: .; j_gene: TRBJ2-7; CDR3aa: CASSRNRDYEQYF; CDR3nt: TGCGCCAGCAGTCGGAACAGAGACTACGAGCAGTACTTC
v_gene: TRBV6-5; d_gene: TRBD1; abundance: .; j_gene: TRBJ2-1; CDR3aa: CASSYGQATYNEQFF; CDR3nt: TGTGCCAGCAGTTATGGACAGGCCACCTACAATGAGCAGTTCTTC
v_gene: TRBV20-1; d_gene: .; abundance: .; j_gene: TRBJ2-5; CDR3aa: CSAQGQETQYF; CDR3nt: TGCAGTGCCCAAGGCCAAGAGACCCAGTACTTC
v_gene: TRBV6-6; d_gene: TRBD1; abundance: .; j_gene: TRBJ1-6; CDR3aa: CASSYGARGPNSPLHF; CDR3nt: TGTGCCAGCAGTTACGGGGCCAGGGGGCCTAATTCACCCCTCCACTTT
v_gene: TRBV2; d_gene: .; abundance: .; j_gene: TRBJ2-2; CDR3aa: CASSLQGWELFF; CDR3nt: TGTGCCAGCAGTCTCCAGGGATGGGAGCTGTTTTTT
v_gene: TRBV30; d_gene: .; abundance: .; j_gene: TRBJ2-1; CDR3aa: CAWSPSSYNEQFF; CDR3nt: TGTGCCTGGAGTCCAAGCTCCTACAATGAGCAGTTCTTC
v_gene: TRBV19; d_gene: .; abundance: .; j_gene: TRBJ1-1; CDR3aa: CASSMPGVSTEAFF; CDR3nt: TGTGCCAGTAGTATGCCGGGGGTGAGCACTGAAGCTTTCTTT